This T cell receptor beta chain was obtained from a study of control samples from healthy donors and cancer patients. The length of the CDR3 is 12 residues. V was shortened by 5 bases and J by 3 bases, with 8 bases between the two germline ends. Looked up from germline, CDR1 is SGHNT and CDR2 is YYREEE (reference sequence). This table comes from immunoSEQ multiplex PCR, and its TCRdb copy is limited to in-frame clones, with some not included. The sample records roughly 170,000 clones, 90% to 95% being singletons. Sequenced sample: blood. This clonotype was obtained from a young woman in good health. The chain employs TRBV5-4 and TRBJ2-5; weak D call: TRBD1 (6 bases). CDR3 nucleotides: TGTGCCAGCAGTCCAGGGGAAGAGACCCAGTACTTC. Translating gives CASSPGEETQYF.